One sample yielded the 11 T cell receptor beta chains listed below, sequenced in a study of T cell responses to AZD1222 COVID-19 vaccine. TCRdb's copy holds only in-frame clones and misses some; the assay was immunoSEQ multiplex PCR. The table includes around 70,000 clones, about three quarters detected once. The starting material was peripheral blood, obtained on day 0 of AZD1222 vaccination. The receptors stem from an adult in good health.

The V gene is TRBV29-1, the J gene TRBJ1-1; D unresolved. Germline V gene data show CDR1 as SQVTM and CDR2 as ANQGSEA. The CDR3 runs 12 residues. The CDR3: CRRGLLGTEAFF. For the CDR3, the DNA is TGCAGGAGAGGGTTGCTAGGCACTGAAGCTTTCTTT.

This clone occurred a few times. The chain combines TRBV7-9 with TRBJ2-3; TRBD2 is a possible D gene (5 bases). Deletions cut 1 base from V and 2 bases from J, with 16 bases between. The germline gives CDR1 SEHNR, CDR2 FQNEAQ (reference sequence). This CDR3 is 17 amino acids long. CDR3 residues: CASSLVPRGLPTDTQYF. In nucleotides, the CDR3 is TGTGCCAGCAGCTTAGTCCCCCGAGGGTTGCCCACAGATACGCAGTATTTT.

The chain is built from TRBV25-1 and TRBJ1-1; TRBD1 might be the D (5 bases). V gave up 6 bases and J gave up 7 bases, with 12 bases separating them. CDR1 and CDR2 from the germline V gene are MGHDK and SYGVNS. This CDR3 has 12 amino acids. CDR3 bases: TGTGCCAGCAGGTGGGCGGGGGTTGAAGCTTTCTTT. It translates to CASRWAGVEAFF.

In DNA, the CDR3 is TGTGCCAGCAGAGGGACAGGCTACGAGCAGTACTTC. Protein: CASRGTGYEQYF. This chain uses TRBV2 with TRBJ2-7, with TRBD1 matching 8 bases. The germline V gene has CDR1 SNHLY and CDR2 FYNNEI. This CDR3 has 12 amino acids. With 6 bases clipped from V and 3 bases from J, the junction kept 1 base outside the gene matches. The full variable domain, in which reference TRBV2 and TRBJ2-7 provide the parts outside the CDR3, is EPEVTQTPSHQVTQMGQEVILRCVPISNHLYFYWYRQILGQKVEFLVSFYNNEISEKSEIFDDQFSVERPDGSNFTLKIRSTKLEDSAMYFCASRGTGYEQYFGPGTRLTVT.

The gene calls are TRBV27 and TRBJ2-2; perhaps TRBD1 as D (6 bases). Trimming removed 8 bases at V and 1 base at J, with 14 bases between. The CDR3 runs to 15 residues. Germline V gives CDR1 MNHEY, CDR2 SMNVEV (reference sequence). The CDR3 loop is CASAPGARNTGELFF. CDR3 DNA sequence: TGTGCCAGCGCACCAGGGGCCCGGAACACCGGGGAGCTGTTTTTT.

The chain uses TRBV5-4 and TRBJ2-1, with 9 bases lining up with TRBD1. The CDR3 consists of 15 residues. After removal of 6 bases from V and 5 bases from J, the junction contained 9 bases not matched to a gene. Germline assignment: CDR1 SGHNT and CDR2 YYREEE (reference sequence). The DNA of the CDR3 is TGTGCCAGCATTTTGACAGGGGGTAGGGACAATGAGCAGTTCTTC. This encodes CASILTGGRDNEQFF.

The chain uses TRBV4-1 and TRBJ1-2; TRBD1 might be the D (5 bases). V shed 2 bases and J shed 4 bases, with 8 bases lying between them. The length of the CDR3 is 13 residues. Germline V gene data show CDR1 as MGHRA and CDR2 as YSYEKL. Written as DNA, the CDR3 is TGCGCCAGCAGCCAACAGGGAGGCTATGGCTACACCTTC. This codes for CASSQQGGYGYTF.

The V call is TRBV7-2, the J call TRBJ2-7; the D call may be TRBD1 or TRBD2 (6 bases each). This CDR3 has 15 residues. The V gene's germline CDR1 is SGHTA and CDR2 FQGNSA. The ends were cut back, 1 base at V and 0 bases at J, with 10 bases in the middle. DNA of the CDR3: TGTGCCAGCAGCTTAGACGGGGGCGTCTCCTACGAGCAGTACTTC. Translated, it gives CASSLDGGVSYEQYF.

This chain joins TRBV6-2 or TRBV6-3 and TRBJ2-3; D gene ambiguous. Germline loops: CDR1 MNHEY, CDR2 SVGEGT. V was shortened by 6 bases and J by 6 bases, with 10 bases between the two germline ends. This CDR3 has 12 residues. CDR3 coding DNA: TGTGCCAGCAGCCAGGCTCCTGATACGCAGTATTTT. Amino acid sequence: CASSQAPDTQYF.

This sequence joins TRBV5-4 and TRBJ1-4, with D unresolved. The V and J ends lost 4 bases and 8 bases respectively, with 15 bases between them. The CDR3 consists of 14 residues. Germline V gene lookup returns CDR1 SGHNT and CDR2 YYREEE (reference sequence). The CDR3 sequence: CASSPEGSIEKLFF. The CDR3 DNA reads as TGTGCCAGCAGCCCGGAGGGATCCATAGAAAAACTGTTTTTT.

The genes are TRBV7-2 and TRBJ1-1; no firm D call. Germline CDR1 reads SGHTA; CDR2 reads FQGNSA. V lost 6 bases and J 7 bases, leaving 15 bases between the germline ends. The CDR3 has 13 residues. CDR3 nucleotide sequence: TGTGCCAGCAGTTACATGCGGGAGGGTGAAGCTTTCTTT. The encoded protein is CASSYMREGEAFF.